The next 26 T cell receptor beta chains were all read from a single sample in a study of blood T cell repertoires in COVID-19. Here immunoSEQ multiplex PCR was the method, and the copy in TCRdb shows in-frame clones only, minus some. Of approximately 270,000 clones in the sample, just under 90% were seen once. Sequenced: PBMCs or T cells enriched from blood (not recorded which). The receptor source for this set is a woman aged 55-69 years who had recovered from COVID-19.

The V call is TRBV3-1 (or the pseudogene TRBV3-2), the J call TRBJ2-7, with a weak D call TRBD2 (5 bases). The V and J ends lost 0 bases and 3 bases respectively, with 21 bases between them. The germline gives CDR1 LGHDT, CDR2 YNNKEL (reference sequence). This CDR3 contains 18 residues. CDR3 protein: CASSQDPLFSVGLYEQYF. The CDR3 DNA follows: TGTGCCAGCAGCCAAGATCCCCTCTTTAGCGTGGGTCTCTACGAGCAGTACTTC.

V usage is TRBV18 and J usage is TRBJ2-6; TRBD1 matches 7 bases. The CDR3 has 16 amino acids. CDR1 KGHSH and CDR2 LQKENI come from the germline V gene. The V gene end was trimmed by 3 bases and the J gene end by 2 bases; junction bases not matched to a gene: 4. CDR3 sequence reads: CASSPFDRAGANVLTF. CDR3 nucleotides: TGTGCCAGCTCACCCTTCGACAGGGCTGGGGCCAACGTCCTGACTTTC. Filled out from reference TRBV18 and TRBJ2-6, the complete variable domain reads NAGVMQNPRHLVRRRGQEARLRCSPMKGHSHVYWYRQLPEEGLKFMVYLQKENIIDESGMPKERFSAEFPKEGPSILRIQQVVRGDSAAYFCASSPFDRAGANVLTFGAGSRLTVL.

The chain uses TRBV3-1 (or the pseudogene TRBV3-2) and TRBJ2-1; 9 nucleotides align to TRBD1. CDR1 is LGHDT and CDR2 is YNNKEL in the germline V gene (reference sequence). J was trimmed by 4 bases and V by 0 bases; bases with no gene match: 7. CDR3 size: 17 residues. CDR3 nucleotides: TGTGCCAGCAGCCAAGATGTTCGGGACAGGGTTTACAATGAGCAGTTCTTC. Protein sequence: CASSQDVRDRVYNEQFF.

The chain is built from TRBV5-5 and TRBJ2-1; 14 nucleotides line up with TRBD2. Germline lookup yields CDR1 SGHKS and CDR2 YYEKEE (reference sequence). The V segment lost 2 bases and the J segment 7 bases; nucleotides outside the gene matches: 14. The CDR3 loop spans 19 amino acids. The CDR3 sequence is CASSLNQPGLAGVRNEQFF. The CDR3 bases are TGTGCCAGCAGCTTAAACCAACCGGGACTAGCGGGAGTACGGAATGAGCAGTTCTTC.

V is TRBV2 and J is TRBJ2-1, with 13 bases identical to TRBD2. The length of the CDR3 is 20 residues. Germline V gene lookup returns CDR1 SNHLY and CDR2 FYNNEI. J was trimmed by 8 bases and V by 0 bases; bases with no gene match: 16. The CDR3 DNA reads TGTGCCAGCAGTGAAGCGGTGCGACTAGCGGGGGGCCCGATAGGCGATGAGCAGTTCTTC. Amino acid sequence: CASSEAVRLAGGPIGDEQFF.

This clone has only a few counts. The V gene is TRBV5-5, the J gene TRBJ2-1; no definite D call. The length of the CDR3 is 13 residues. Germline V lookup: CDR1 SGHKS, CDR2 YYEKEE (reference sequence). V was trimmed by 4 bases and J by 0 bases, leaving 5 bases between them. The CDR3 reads CASSPSSYNEQFF. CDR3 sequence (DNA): TGTGCCAGCAGCCCGAGCTCCTACAATGAGCAGTTCTTC.

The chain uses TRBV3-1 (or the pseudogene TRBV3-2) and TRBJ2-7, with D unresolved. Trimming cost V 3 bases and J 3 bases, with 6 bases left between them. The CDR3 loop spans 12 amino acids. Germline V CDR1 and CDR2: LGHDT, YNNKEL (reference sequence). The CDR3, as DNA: TGTGCCAGCAGCCATGCGGTCTACGAGCAGTACTTC. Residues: CASSHAVYEQYF.

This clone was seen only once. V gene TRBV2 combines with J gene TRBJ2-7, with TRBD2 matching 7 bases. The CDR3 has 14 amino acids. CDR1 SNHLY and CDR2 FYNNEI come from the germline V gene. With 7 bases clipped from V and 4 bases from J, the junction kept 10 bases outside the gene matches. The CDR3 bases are TGTGCCAGCAAGCTGGCGGGAGCGGTATACGAGCAGTACTTC. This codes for CASKLAGAVYEQYF.

In nucleotides, the CDR3 is TGTGCCAGCAACAGAGCGGGGGGGGATGGCTACACCTTC. Its translation: CASNRAGGDGYTF. The chain joins TRBV5-5 to TRBJ1-2, with D perhaps matching TRBD1 (5 bases). Germline loops: CDR1 SGHKS, CDR2 YYEKEE (reference sequence). With 6 bases removed from V and 6 bases from J, the gap between germline ends came to 15 bases. CDR3 size: 13 residues.

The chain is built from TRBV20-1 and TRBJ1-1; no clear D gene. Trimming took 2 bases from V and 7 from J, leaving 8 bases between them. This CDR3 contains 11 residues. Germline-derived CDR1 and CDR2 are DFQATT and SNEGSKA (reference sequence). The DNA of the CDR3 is TGCAGTGCTAGAAGAGGAATTGAAGCTTTCTTT. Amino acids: CSARRGIEAFF.

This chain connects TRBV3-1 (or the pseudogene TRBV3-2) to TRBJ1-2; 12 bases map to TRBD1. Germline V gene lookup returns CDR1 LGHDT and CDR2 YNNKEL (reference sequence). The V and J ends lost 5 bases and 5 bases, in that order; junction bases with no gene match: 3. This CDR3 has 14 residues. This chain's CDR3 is CASSGTGGAYGYTF. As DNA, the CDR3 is TGTGCCAGCAGCGGGACAGGGGGCGCATATGGCTACACCTTC.

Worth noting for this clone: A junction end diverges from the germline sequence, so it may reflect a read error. CDR3 sequence: CSASLYYGYTF. The DNA for the CDR3 is TGCAGCGCTAGCCTGTACTATGGCTACACCTTC. The gene calls are TRBV20-1 and TRBJ1-2; D gene unclear. This CDR3 comprises 11 residues. Germline CDR1 reads DFQATT; CDR2 reads SNEGSKA (reference sequence).

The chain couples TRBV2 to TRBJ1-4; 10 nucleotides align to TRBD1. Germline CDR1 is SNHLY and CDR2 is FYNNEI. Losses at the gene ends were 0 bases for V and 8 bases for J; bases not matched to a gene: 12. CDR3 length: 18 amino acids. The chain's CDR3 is CASSEALLVGTGDEKLFF. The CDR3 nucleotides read TGTGCCAGCAGTGAAGCGCTTCTAGTGGGGACAGGGGACGAAAAACTGTTTTTT.

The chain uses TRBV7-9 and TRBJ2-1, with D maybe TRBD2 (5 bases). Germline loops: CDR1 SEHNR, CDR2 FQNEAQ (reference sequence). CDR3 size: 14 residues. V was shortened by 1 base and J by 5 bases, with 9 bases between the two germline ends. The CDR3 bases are TGTGCCAGCAGCTTAGGGGCCGGGAACAATGAGCAGTTCTTC. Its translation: CASSLGAGNNEQFF.

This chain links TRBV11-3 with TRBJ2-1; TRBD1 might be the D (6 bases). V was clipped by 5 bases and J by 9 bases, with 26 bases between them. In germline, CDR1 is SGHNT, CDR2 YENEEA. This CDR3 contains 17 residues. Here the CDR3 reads CASSDASRGIGTGEQFF. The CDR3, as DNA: TGTGCCAGCAGCGACGCATCGAGGGGGATTGGGACCGGTGAGCAGTTCTTC. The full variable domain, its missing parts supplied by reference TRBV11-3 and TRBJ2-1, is EAGVVQSPRYKIIEKKQPVAFWCNPISGHNTLYWYLQNLGQGPELLIRYENEEAVDDSQLPKDRFSAERLKGVDSTLKIQPAELGDSAVYLCASSDASRGIGTGEQFFGPGTRLTVL.

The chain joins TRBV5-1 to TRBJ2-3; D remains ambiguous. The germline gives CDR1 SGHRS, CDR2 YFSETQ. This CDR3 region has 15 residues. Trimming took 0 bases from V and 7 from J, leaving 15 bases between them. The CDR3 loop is CASSLDFSSGNTQYF. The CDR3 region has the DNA TGCGCCAGCAGCTTGGATTTTAGCAGTGGTAATACGCAGTATTTT.

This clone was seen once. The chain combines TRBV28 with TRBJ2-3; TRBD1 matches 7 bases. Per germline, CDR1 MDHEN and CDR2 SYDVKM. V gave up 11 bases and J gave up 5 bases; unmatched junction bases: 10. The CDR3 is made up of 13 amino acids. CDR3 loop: CASKKGAEDTQYF. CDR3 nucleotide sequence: TGTGCCTCTAAAAAGGGGGCGGAAGATACGCAGTATTTT.

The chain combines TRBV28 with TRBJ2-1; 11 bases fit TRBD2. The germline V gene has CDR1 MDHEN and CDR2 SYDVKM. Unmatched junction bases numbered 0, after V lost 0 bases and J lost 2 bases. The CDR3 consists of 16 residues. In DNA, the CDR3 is TGTGCCAGCAGTTTATGGACTAGCGGGACCTACAATGAGCAGTTCTTC. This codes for CASSLWTSGTYNEQFF.

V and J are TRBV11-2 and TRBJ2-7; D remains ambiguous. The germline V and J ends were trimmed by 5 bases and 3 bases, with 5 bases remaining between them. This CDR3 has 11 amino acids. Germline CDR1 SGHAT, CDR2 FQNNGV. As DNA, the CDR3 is TGTGCCAGCAGCCTTCTCTACGAGCAGTACTTC. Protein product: CASSLLYEQYF.

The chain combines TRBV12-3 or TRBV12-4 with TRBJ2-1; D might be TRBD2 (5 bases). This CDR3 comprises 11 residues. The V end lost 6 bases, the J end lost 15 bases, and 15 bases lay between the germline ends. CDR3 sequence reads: CASSLPRAVFF. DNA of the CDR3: TGTGCCAGCAGCCTCCCCCGAGCGGTGTTCTTC.

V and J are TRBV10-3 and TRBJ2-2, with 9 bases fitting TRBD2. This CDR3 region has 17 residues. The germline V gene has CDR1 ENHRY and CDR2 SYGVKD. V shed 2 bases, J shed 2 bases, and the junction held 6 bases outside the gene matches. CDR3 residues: CAISEPSGARNTGELFF. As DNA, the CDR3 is TGTGCCATCAGTGAGCCTAGCGGGGCCCGAAACACCGGGGAGCTGTTTTTT.

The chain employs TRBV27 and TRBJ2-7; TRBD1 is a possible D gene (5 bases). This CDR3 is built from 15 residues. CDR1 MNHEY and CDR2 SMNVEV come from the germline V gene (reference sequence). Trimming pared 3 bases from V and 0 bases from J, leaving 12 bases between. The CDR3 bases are TGTGCCAGCAGTTTTTCCAGGGTAAACTCCTACGAGCAGTACTTC. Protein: CASSFSRVNSYEQYF.

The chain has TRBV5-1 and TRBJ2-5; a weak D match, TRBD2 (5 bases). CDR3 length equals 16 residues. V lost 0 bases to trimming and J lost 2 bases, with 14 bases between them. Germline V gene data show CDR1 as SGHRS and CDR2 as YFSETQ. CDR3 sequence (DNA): TGCGCCAGCAGCTTGGCCCCAGCGGCACTTCAAGAGACCCAGTACTTC. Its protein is CASSLAPAALQETQYF. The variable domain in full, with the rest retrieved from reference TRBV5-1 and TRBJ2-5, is KAGVTQTPRYLIKTRGQQVTLSCSPISGHRSVSWYQQTPGQGLQFLFEYFSETQRNKGNFPGRFSGRQFSNSRSEMNVSTLELGDSALYLCASSLAPAALQETQYFGPGTRLLVL.

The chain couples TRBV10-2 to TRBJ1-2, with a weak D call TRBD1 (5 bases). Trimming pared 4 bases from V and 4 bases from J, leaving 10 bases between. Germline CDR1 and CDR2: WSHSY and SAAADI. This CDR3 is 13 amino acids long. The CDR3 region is CASSVQGLYGYTF. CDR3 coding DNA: TGCGCCAGCAGTGTCCAGGGACTCTATGGCTACACCTTC.

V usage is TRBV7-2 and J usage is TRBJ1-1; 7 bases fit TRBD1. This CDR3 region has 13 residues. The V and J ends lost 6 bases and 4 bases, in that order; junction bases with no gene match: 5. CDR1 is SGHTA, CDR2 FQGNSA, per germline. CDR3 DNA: TGTGCCAGCAGTGTATCAGGGGGCACTGAAGCTTTCTTT. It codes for CASSVSGGTEAFF.

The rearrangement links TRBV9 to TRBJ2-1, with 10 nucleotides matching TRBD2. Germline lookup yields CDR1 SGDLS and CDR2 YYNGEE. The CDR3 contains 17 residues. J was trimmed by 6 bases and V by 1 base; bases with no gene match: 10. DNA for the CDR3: TGTGCCAGCAGCGTACCCGAGCTAGCGGGGGTTTTCAATGAGCAGTTCTTC. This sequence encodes CASSVPELAGVFNEQFF. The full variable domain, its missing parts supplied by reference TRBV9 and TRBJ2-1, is DSGVTQTPKHLITATGQRVTLRCSPRSGDLSVYWYQQSLDQGLQFLIQYYNGEERAKGNILERFSAQQFPDLHSELNLSSLELGDSALYFCASSVPELAGVFNEQFFGPGTRLTVL.